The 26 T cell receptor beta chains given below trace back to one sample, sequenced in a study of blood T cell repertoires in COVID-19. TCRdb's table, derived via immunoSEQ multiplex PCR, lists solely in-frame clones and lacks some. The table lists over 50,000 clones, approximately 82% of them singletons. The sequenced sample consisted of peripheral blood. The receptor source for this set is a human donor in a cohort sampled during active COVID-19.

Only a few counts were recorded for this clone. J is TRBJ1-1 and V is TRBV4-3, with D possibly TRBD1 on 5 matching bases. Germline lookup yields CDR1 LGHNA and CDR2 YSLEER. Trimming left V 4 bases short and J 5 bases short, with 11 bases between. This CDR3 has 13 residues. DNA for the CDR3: TGCGCCAGCAGCCCGCAGGGAAGAACTGAAGCTTTCTTT. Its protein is CASSPQGRTEAFF.

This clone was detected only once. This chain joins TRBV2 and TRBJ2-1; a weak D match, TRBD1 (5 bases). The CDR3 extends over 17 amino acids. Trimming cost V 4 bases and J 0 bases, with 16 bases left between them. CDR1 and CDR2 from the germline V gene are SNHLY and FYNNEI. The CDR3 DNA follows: TGTGCCAGCAGTGTGGGGTACAGGTCAAGCTCCTACAATGAGCAGTTCTTC. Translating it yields CASSVGYRSSSYNEQFF.

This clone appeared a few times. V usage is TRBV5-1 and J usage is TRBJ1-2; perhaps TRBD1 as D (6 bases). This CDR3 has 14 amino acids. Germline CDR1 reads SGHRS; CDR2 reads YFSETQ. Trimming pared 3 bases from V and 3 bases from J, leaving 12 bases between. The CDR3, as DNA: TGCGCCAGCAGCTCGAAACAGGGCGACTATGGCTACACCTTC. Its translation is CASSSKQGDYGYTF. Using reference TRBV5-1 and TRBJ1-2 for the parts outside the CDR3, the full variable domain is KAGVTQTPRYLIKTRGQQVTLSCSPISGHRSVSWYQQTPGQGLQFLFEYFSETQRNKGNFPGRFSGRQFSNSRSEMNVSTLELGDSALYLCASSSKQGDYGYTFGSGTRLTVV.

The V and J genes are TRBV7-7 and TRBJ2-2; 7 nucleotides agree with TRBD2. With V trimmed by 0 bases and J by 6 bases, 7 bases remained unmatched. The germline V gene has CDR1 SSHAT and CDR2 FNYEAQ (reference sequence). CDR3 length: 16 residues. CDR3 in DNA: TGTGCCAGCAGCTTAGCGGGAGGGTCTGTTTCCGGGGAGCTGTTTTTT. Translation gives CASSLAGGSVSGELFF.

The CDR3 reads CASSLTWAYNEQFF. In DNA form, the CDR3 reads TGCGCCAGCAGCTTGACGTGGGCGTACAATGAGCAGTTCTTC. The chain uses TRBV5-1 and TRBJ2-1; unclear D gene. Germline values: CDR1 SGHRS, CDR2 YFSETQ. This CDR3 has 14 residues. The V end lost 1 base, the J end lost 4 bases, and 9 bases lay between the germline ends.

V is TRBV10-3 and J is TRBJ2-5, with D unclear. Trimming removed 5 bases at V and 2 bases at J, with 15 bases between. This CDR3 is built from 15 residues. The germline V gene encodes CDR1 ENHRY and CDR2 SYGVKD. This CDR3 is CAISPFGVKQETQYF. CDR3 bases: TGTGCCATCAGTCCCTTCGGAGTAAAACAAGAGACCCAGTACTTC.

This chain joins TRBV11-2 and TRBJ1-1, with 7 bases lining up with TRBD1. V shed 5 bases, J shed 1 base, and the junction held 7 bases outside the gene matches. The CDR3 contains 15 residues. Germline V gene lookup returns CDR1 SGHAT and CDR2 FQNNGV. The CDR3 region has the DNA TGTGCCAGCAGCGCTATCCAGGGGGGGAACACTGAAGCTTTCTTT. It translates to CASSAIQGGNTEAFF.

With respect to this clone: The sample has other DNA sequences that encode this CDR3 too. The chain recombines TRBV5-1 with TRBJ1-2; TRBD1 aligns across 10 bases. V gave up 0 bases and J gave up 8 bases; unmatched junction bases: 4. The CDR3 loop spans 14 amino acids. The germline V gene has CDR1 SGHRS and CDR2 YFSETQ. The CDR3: CASSLGTGGYGYTF. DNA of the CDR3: TGCGCCAGCAGCTTGGGGACAGGGGGTTACGGCTACACCTTC.

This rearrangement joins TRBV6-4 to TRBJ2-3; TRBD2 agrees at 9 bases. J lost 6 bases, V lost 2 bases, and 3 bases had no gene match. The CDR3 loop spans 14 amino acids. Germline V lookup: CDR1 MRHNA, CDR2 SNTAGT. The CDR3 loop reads CASSDQRGADTQYF. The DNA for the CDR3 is TGTGCCAGCAGTGACCAGCGGGGGGCCGATACGCAGTATTTT.

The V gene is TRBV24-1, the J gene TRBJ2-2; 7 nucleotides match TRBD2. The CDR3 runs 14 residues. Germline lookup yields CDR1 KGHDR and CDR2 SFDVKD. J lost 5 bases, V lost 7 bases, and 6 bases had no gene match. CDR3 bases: TGTGCCACCAGGGGGGGGAGAGGAACCGGGGAGCTGTTTTTT. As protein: CATRGGRGTGELFF.

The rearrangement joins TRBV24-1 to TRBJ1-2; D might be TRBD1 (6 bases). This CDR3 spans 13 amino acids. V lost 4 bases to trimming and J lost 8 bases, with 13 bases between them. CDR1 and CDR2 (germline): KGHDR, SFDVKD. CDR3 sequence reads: CATSDGQIEGYTF. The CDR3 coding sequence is TGTGCCACCAGTGACGGACAGATCGAAGGCTACACCTTC.

This chain's CDR3 is CASSSSRTGGETQYF. The CDR3 DNA reads as TGTGCCAGCAGCTCTTCGAGGACGGGAGGAGAGACCCAGTACTTC. The chain is built from TRBV5-4 and TRBJ2-5; 7 bases line up with TRBD2. Germline V gene lookup returns CDR1 SGHNT and CDR2 YYREEE (reference sequence). The J segment lost 4 bases and the V segment lost 3 bases, leaving 9 bases of the junction unmatched. This CDR3 is built from 15 residues.

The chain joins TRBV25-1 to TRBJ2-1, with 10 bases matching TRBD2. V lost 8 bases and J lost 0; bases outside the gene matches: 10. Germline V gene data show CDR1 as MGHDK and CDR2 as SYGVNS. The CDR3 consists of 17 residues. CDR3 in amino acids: CASAGSGRGSSYNEQFF. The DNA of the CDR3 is TGTGCCAGCGCGGGGAGCGGGAGGGGGAGCTCCTACAATGAGCAGTTCTTC.

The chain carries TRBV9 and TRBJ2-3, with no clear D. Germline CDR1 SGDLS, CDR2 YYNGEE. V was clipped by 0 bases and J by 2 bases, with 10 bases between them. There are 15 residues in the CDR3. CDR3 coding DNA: TGTGCCAGCAGCGTAGCCCCGCGGAACACAGATACGCAGTATTTT. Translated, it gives CASSVAPRNTDTQYF.

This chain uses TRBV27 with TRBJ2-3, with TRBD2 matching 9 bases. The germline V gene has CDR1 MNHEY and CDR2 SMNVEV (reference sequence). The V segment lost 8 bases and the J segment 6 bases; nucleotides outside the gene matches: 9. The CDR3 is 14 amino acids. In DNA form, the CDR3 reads TGTGCCAGCTGCTTAGCGGGAGAGAAGGATACGCAGTATTTT. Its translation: CASCLAGEKDTQYF.

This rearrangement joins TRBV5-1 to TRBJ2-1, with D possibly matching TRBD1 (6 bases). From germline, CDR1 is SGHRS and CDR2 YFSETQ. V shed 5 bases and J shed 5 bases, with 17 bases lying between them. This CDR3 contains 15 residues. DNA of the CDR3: TGCGCCAGCAGACGCGATACAGGGCTAGACAATGAGCAGTTCTTC. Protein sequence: CASRRDTGLDNEQFF.

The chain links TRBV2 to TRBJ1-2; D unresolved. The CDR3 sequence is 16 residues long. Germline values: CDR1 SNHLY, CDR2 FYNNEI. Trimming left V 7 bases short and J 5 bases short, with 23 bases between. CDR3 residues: CASKQAHPPSLYGYTF. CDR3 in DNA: TGTGCCAGCAAGCAGGCTCACCCACCAAGTCTTTATGGCTACACCTTC.

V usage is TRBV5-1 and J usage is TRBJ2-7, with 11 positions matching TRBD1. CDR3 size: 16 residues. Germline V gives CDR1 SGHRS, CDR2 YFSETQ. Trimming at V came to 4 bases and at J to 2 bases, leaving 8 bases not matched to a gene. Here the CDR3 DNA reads TGCGCCAGCAGCGTAGATGGGACAGGGGGTACCTACGAGCAGTACTTC. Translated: CASSVDGTGGTYEQYF.

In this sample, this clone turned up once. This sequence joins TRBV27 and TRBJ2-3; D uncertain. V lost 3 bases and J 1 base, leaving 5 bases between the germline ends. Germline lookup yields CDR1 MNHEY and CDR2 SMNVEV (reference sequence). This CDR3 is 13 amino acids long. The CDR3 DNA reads TGTGCCAGCAGTTTTCCGGGCACAGATACGCAGTATTTT. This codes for CASSFPGTDTQYF.

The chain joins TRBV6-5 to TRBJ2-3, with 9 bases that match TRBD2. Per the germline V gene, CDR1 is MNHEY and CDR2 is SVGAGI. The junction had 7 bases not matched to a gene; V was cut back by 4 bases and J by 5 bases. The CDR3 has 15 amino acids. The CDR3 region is CASSLSGGRVDTQYF. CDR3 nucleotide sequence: TGTGCCAGCAGTTTAAGCGGGGGGCGAGTAGATACGCAGTATTTT.

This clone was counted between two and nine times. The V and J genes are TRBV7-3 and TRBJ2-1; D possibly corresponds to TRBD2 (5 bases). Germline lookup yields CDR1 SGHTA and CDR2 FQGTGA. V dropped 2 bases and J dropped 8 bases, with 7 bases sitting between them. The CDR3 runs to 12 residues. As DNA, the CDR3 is TGTGCCAGCAGCTTAGGCGGGTATGAGCAGTTCTTC. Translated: CASSLGGYEQFF.

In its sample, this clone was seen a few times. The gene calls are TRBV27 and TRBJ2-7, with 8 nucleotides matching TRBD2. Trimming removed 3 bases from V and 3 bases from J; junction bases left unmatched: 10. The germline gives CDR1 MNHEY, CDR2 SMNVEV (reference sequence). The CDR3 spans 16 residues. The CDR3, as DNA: TGTGCCAGCAGTTTTTCGACCACAACTAGCGGCTACGAGCAGTACTTC. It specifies CASSFSTTTSGYEQYF.

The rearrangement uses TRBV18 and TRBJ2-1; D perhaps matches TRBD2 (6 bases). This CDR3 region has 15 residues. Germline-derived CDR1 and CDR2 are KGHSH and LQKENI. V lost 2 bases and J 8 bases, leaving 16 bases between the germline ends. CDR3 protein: CASSPRDPGGDEQFF. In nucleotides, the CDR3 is TGTGCCAGCTCACCAAGGGATCCCGGCGGGGATGAGCAGTTCTTC.

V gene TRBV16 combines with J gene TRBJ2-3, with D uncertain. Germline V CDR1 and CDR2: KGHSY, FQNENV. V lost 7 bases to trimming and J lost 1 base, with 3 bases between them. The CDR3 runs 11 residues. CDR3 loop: CASTGTDTQYF. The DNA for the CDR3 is TGTGCCAGCACCGGCACAGATACGCAGTATTTT.

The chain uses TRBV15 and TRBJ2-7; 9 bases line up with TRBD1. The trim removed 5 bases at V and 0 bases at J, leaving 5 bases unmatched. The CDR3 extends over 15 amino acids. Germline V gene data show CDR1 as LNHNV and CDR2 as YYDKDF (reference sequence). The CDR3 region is CATSRDRDNSYEQYF. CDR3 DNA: TGTGCCACCAGCCGGGACAGGGATAACTCCTACGAGCAGTACTTC.

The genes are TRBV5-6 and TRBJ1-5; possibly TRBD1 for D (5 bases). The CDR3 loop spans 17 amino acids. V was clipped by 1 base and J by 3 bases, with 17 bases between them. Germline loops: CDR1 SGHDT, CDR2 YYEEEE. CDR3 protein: CASSLWQGYGNNQPQHF. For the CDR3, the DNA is TGTGCCAGCAGCTTGTGGCAGGGATATGGGAACAATCAGCCCCAGCATTTT.